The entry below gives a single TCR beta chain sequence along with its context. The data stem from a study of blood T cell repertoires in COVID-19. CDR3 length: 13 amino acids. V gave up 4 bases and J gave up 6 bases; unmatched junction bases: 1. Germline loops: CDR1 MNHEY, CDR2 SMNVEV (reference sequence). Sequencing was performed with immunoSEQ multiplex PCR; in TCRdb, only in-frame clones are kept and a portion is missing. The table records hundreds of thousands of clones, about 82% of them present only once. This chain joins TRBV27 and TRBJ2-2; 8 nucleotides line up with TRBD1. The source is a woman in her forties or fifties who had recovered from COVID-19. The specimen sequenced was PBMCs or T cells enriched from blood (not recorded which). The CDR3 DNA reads TGTGCCAGCAGTTGGGACAGGTCCGGGGAGCTGTTTTTT. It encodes CASSWDRSGELFF.